Included here is one TCR beta chain sequence, with context. V lost 0 bases, J lost 6 bases, and 14 bases lay in between. This CDR3 spans 15 amino acids. CDR1 and CDR2 (germline): MNHEY, SMNVEV (reference sequence). The source of the sample is a study of blood T cell repertoires in COVID-19. Overall study: Nucleic acid was either cDNA or gDNA, and it came from T cells, B-cell-depleted T cells, or PBMCs.

Here immunoSEQ multiplex PCR was the method, and the copy in TCRdb shows in-frame clones only, minus some. The repertoire holds about 210,000 clones, with 90% to 95% as singletons. The sequenced material came from peripheral blood. The sequence was obtained from a man younger than 40 with acute or convalescent COVID-19. The chain combines TRBV27 with TRBJ1-1; tentatively, D is TRBD1 (5 bases). In DNA, the CDR3 is TGTGCCAGCAGTTTATCTTTTGCAGGGTCGTCTGAAGCTTTCTTT. This encodes CASSLSFAGSSEAFF.